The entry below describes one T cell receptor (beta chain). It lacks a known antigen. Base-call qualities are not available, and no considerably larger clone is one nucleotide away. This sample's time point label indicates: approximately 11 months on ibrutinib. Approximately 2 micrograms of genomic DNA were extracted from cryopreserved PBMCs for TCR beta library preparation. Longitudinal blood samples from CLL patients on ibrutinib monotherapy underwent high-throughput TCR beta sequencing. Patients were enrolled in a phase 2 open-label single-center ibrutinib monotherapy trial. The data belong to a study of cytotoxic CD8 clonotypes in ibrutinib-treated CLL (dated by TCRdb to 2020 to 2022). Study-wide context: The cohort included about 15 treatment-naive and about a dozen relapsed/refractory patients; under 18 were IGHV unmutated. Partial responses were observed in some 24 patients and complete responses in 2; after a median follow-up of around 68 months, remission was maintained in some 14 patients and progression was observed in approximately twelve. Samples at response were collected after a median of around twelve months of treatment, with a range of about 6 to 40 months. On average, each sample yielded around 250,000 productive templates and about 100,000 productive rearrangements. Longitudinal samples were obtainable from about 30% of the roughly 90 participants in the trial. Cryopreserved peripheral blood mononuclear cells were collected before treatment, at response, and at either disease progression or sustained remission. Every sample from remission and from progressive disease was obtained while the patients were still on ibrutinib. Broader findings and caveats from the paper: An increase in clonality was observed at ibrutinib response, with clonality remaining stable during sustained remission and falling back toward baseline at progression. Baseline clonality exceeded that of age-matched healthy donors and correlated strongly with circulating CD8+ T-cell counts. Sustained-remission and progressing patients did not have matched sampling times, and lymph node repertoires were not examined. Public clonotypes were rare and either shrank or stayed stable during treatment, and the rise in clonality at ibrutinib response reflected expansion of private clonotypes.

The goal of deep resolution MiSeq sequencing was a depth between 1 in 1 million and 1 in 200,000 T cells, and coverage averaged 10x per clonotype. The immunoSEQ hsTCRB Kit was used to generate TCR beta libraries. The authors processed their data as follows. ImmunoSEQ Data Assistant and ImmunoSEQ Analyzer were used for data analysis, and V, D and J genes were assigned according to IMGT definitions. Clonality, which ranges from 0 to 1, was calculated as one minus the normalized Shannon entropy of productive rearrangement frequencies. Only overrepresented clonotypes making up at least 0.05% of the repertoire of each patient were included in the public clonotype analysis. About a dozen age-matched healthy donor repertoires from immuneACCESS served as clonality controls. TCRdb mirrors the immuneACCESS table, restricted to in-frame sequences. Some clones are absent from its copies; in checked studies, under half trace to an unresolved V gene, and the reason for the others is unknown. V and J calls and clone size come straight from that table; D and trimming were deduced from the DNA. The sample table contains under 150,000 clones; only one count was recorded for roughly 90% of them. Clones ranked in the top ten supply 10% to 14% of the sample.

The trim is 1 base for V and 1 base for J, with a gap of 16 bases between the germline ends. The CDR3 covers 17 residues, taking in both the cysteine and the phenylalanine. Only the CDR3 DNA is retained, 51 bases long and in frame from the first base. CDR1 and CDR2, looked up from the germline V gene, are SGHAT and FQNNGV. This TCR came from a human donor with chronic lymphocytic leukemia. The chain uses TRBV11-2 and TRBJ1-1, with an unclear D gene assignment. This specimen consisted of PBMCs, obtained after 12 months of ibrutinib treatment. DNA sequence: TGTGCCAGCAGCTTAGGGTTTATCGCGGACTGGAACACTGAAGCTTTCTTT. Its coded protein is CASSLGFIADWNTEAFF.